The rows below give T cell receptor beta chains drawn from one sample of a study of response to subunit inactivated influenza vaccine. TCRdb redid the calling of the RT-PCR reads with MiXCR, one entry per CDR3 protein. This table holds over 400,000 distinct CDR3 sequences, approximately 11% found once. The source was PBMCs from blood, collected 40 to 50 days after vaccination. These receptors came from a middle-aged man who received an inactivated influenza vaccine. Each CDR3 is given with its conserved first and last residue. Fields, in order: D gene, CDR3 length, clone size, V gene, J gene, CDR3 DNA, CDR3 protein. The D gene is left open where the match is weak. Rows may omit the clone size; those that give it use once, few, many or a size class.

>.|13|.|TRBV15|TRBJ1-5
TGTGCCACCCAGAGGGATATCGGACAGCCCCAGCATTTT
CATQRDIGQPQHF
>.|16|.|TRBV23-1|TRBJ1-2
TGCGCCAGCAGTCAATCGTTGCGACAGCTTAACTATGGCTACACCTTC
CASSQSLRQLNYGYTF
>.|14|once|TRBV20-1|TRBJ2-1
TGCAGTGCTAGAGAGGCGGGCGCCTACAATGAGCAGTTCTTC
CSAREAGAYNEQFF
>.|14|.|TRBV3-1|TRBJ2-5
TGTGCCAGCAGCCAATCGGTCTCGGGGGAGACCCAGTACTTC
CASSQSVSGETQYF
>.|11|.|TRBV11-2|TRBJ2-5
TGTGCCAGCAGCCAAGGGGCCGCCTCATCATTC
CASSQGAASSF
>.|12|few|TRBV12-3/TRBV12-4|TRBJ2-1
TGTGCCAGCAACGGGGGGACAAATGAGCAGTTCTTC
CASNGGTNEQFF
>.|14|few|TRBV6-1|TRBJ1-2
TGTGCCAGCAGCCCCCGGGCAGGGCGCTATGGCTACACCTTC
CASSPRAGRYGYTF
>.|17|many|TRBV12-3/TRBV12-4|TRBJ2-1
TGTGCCAGCAGTGGAACCTTCGGGGGCGCGAAATACAATGAGCAGTTCTTC
CASSGTFGGAKYNEQFF
>TRBD1|16|few|TRBV28|TRBJ1-4
TGTGCCAGCAAATTGACCGGGACAGCCTTTAATGAAAAACTGTTTTTT
CASKLTGTAFNEKLFF
>.|12|many|TRBV20-1|TRBJ1-1
TGCAGTGCCCCGGGGGATTTTGTTGAAGCTTTCTTT
CSAPGDFVEAFF
>TRBD2|14|few|TRBV6-2/TRBV6-3|TRBJ2-7
TGTGCCAGCAGTCAGAGCGGGAGGGCTGGGGAGCAGTACTTC
CASSQSGRAGEQYF
>.|13|.|TRBV6-2/TRBV6-3|TRBJ2-7
TGTGCCAGCAGTTACGGCCAGCCCTACGAGCAGTACTTC
CASSYGQPYEQYF
>.|15|.|TRBV7-9|TRBJ2-5
TGTGCCAGCAGCTTAGACTTCGCGGTTCAAGAGACCCAGTACTTC
CASSLDFAVQETQYF
>.|14|many|TRBV20-1|TRBJ2-2
TGCAGTGCTAGGCGGGGAGATAACACCGGGGAGCTGTTTTTT
CSARRGDNTGELFF
>.|13|few|TRBV27|TRBJ2-7
TGTGCCAGCAGTTTATCCCAGGTCTACGAGCAGTACTTC
CASSLSQVYEQYF
>.|11|few|TRBV12-3/TRBV12-4|TRBJ2-5
TGTGCCAGCAGGATACAGGAGACCCAGTACTTC
CASRIQETQYF
>.|16|.|TRBV24-1|TRBJ2-5
TGTGCCACCAGTGAAAACGGGATCCCTAAAGCGGAGACCCAGTACTTC
CATSENGIPKAETQYF
>.|14|.|TRBV10-3|TRBJ1-5
TGTGCCATCAGTACGTCAGAGGGCAATCAGCCCCAGCATTTT
CAISTSEGNQPQHF
>TRBD1|16|few|TRBV19|TRBJ2-1
TGTGCCAGTAGTATAGATTGGGACAGGGCGTACAATGAGCAGTTCTTC
CASSIDWDRAYNEQFF
>.|14|.|TRBV10-2|TRBJ1-3
TGCGCCAGCAGTGGAGGCGCATCTGGAAACACCATATATTTT
CASSGGASGNTIYF
>.|13|.|TRBV29-1|TRBJ2-7
TGCAGCGTTGTCATTAGGGAATCCTACGAGCAGTACTTC
CSVVIRESYEQYF
>TRBD1|14|many|TRBV20-1|TRBJ2-7
TGCAGTGCTAGATTACAGGGGGTAGCCTACGAGCAGTACTTC
CSARLQGVAYEQYF
>TRBD2|15|many|TRBV7-9|TRBJ2-1
TGTGCCAGCAGCGACAGGACTAGCGGGGACAATGAGCAGTTCTTC
CASSDRTSGDNEQFF
>.|13|.|TRBV6-2/TRBV6-3|TRBJ2-3
TGTGCCACCAGGACCCCTAGCACAGATACGCAGTATTTT
CATRTPSTDTQYF
>TRBD1|18|.|TRBV6-5|TRBJ2-7
TGTGCCAGCAGTTACGTTGCATACCGGACAGGGGGTGTGTACGAGCAGTACTTC
CASSYVAYRTGGVYEQYF
>.|13|.|TRBV6-2/TRBV6-3|TRBJ2-7
TGTGCCAGCCGGGCCAGCACTGGACTCGAGCAGTACTTC
CASRASTGLEQYF
>.|15|.|TRBV28|TRBJ1-3
TGTGCCAGCAGTTTACACCAGGGTACTGGAAACACCATATATTTT
CASSLHQGTGNTIYF
>TRBD1|13|.|TRBV5-1|TRBJ2-7
TGCGCCAGCAGCGAGGGACAGGGAGGCGAGCAGTACTTC
CASSEGQGGEQYF
>.|14|many|TRBV5-1|TRBJ2-2
TGCGCCAGCAGCTCTGGGACCGTAACCGGGGAGCTGTTTTTT
CASSSGTVTGELFF
>TRBD2|14|few|TRBV28|TRBJ2-3
TGTGCCAGCAGTTTGGGTGGGAGGGCTTATACGCAGTATTTT
CASSLGGRAYTQYF
>.|14|.|TRBV5-1|TRBJ2-5
TGCGCCAGCAGCTTGGTGACGGCAGGGGAGACCCAGTACTTC
CASSLVTAGETQYF
>.|14|few|TRBV20-1|TRBJ1-6
TGCAGTGCTAGTGATACAGGGAATAATTCACCCCTCCACTTT
CSASDTGNNSPLHF
>.|14|many|TRBV7-3|TRBJ2-3
TGTGCCAGCAGCGTTAGCCGCGTGGTGCATACGCAGTATTTT
CASSVSRVVHTQYF
>.|13|.|TRBV7-2|TRBJ2-7
TGTGCCAGCACCAGGGGCCCTGCTTTCGAGCAGTACTTC
CASTRGPAFEQYF
>.|14|few|TRBV5-6|TRBJ1-2
TGTGCCAGCAGCCTCGGACAGAAAGCTCTTGGCTACACCTTC
CASSLGQKALGYTF
>TRBD2|15|many|TRBV29-1|TRBJ2-7
TGCAGCGTTTTGACTAGCGGGAGGGCCCAAGGAGAGCAGTACTTC
CSVLTSGRAQGEQYF
>.|15|.|TRBV12-3/TRBV12-4|TRBJ1-5
TGTGCCAGCAGTTTAGGCCCGGGTGGGGATCAGCCCCAGCATTTT
CASSLGPGGDQPQHF
>TRBD1|16|many|TRBV7-8|TRBJ2-3
TGTGCCAGCAGTTCAATCCGGGACAGAGGTTTAGATACGCAGTATTTT
CASSSIRDRGLDTQYF
>.|14|many|TRBV12-3/TRBV12-4|TRBJ1-5
TGTGCCAGCAGTCCGTCCCAGCGGCATCAGCCCCAGCATTTT
CASSPSQRHQPQHF
>.|15|.|TRBV6-5|TRBJ1-1
TGTGCCAGCAGTTACTCGAGATCGGGGGAAGAAGGAGCTTTCTTT
CASSYSRSGEEGAFF
>.|14|.|TRBV14|TRBJ2-7
TGTGCCAGCAGCCAAGTGGGGGTATCCTACGAGCAGTACTTC
CASSQVGVSYEQYF
>.|14|many|TRBV15|TRBJ2-1
TGTGCCACCAGCAGAGATCCCAGGGGCAATGAGCAGTTCTTC
CATSRDPRGNEQFF
>TRBD1|16|few|TRBV5-6|TRBJ2-1
TGTGCCAGCAGTAAGACAGGGGGCGCCGGCTACAATGAGCAGTTCTTC
CASSKTGGAGYNEQFF
>TRBD1|14|.|TRBV5-1|TRBJ2-7
TGCGCCAGCAAACCACAGGGGACATCCTACGAGCAGTACTTC
CASKPQGTSYEQYF
>.|15|.|TRBV24-1|TRBJ2-1
TGTGCCACCAGCCCGACGGGACCCAGCTACAATGAGCAGTTCTTC
CATSPTGPSYNEQFF
>TRBD2|14|.|TRBV2|TRBJ2-3
TGTGCCAGCACCGGGACTAGCCTTGCAGATACGCAGTATTTT
CASTGTSLADTQYF
>.|13|many|TRBV20-1|TRBJ1-1
TGCAGTGCTAGAACAGGGCTGAACACTGAAGCTTTCTTT
CSARTGLNTEAFF
>.|14|few|TRBV4-1|TRBJ2-7
TGCGCCAGCAGCCAAGTCTTGGGGACCTACGAGCAGTACTTC
CASSQVLGTYEQYF
>TRBD1|15|.|TRBV20-1|TRBJ2-5
TGCAGTGCTAGTCCCCCGGACAGGGGGGAAGAGACCCAGTACTTC
CSASPPDRGEETQYF
>.|13|.|TRBV6-1|TRBJ1-5
TGTGCCAGCAGTCCCGACAGTTGGCAGCCCCAGCATTTT
CASSPDSWQPQHF
>.|12|few|TRBV24-1|TRBJ1-1
TGTGCCACCAGTGACCCACAGGGTGTGGCTTTCTTT
CATSDPQGVAFF
>.|17|many|TRBV7-2|TRBJ2-3
TGTGCCAGCAGCGCTTGGGCTTCAGGGGGGAGCGCAGATACGCAGTATTTT
CASSAWASGGSADTQYF
>.|15|few|TRBV29-1|TRBJ2-3
TGCAGCGTTGAAAACTATTCCTGGAACACAGATACGCAGTATTTT
CSVENYSWNTDTQYF
>TRBD2|18|.|TRBV6-1|TRBJ2-6
TGTGCCAGCAGTGATCCCGGGACTAGCGGGCCCTGGGCCAACGTCCTGACTTTC
CASSDPGTSGPWANVLTF
>TRBD1|14|.|TRBV5-1|TRBJ1-1
TGCGCCAGCAGCTCCAGGGGGGAGAACACTGAAGCTTTCTTT
CASSSRGENTEAFF
>.|12|.|TRBV5-1|TRBJ2-1
TGCGTCAGCAGCTTTGGTACAGGGGAGCAGTTCTTC
CVSSFGTGEQFF
>.|11|few|TRBV20-1|TRBJ1-1
TGCAGTGCTAGTCGGGGGGGTGAAGCTTTCTTT
CSASRGGEAFF